The rows below give T cell receptor beta chains drawn from one sample of a study of cytomegalovirus exposure and HLA in healthy donors. Only in-frame clones appear in the TCRdb table, and some are missing; sequencing was by immunoSEQ multiplex PCR. The repertoire holds some 130,000 clones, with 70% to 80% as singletons. The sequenced sample was PBMCs. These receptors originate from a man aged 40-50 years in good health and CMV-seropositive. The conserved cysteine and the conserved F or W are not part of the CDR3 here.

j_call	v_call	cdr3_aa
TRBJ2-1	TRBV6-1	ASKTSGIYNEQF
TRBJ1-1	TRBV5-8	ASSLDRGAPGRNTEAF
TRBJ1-1	TRBV10-3	AISESGGAREAF
TRBJ2-7	TRBV5-6	ASSLVQGSSYEQY
TRBJ2-1	TRBV5-6	ASSLGGLANYNEQF
TRBJ2-4	TRBV15	ATSRGGTDV
TRBJ1-3	TRBV19	ASSIMGGSGNTIY
TRBJ1-4	TRBV5-4	ASSYSGYEKLF
TRBJ1-6	TRBV27	ASSFRGAKGVSGNSPLH
TRBJ2-1	TRBV2	ASSPGLAGVMNEQF